The sample holds a few counts of the clone carrying this T cell receptor beta chain. Only in-frame clones appear in the TCRdb table, and some are missing; sequencing was by immunoSEQ multiplex PCR. Among a few hundred thousand clones listed, about 82% were seen once. Germline values: CDR1 ENHRY, CDR2 SYGVKD. V shed 1 base, J shed 3 bases, and the junction held 10 bases outside the gene matches. The CDR3 consists of 17 residues. The sample originates from a study of blood T cell repertoires in COVID-19. What was sequenced was peripheral blood. The rearrangement links TRBV10-3 to TRBJ2-7, with 9 nucleotides matching TRBD1. The receptor comes from a woman between 45 and 60 years old with acute or convalescent COVID-19. The CDR3 protein is CAISEFAGTGSFYEQYF. DNA for the CDR3: TGTGCCATCAGTGAGTTCGCCGGGACAGGGTCTTTCTACGAGCAGTACTTC.